Here is one T cell receptor (beta chain) with its context. The target antigen is unknown. The data belong to a study of lymphopenia after photon versus proton radiotherapy. Method: immunoSEQ multiplex PCR; TCRdb's copy keeps in-frame clones and lacks some. This table holds around 150,000 clones, about 85% found once. Study results and limitations: Photon-treated patients lost naive T cells and TCR diversity; proton-treated stayed stable. Larger post-nadir TCR diversity loss correlated inversely with survival in deceased patients. Oligoclonal CD8+ Temra expansion after nadir drove photon patients' diversity drop. Authors raise, but do not show, better survival with proton therapy.

Between the trimmed V and J ends, which lost 0 bases and 4 bases, there was a span of 16 bases. Germline lookup yields CDR1 SGHRS and CDR2 YFSETQ. The CDR3 spans 16 residues. The sequenced sample was peripheral blood, obtained from a patient treated with photon-based radiotherapy. The chain employs TRBV5-1 and TRBJ1-1, with D possibly being TRBD1 (5 bases). This TCR derives from a man aged 50-59 years with gastric cancer. The CDR3 region is CASSLVQGLVFTEAFF. The CDR3 coding sequence is TGCGCCAGCAGCTTGGTTCAGGGACTAGTATTCACTGAAGCTTTCTTT.